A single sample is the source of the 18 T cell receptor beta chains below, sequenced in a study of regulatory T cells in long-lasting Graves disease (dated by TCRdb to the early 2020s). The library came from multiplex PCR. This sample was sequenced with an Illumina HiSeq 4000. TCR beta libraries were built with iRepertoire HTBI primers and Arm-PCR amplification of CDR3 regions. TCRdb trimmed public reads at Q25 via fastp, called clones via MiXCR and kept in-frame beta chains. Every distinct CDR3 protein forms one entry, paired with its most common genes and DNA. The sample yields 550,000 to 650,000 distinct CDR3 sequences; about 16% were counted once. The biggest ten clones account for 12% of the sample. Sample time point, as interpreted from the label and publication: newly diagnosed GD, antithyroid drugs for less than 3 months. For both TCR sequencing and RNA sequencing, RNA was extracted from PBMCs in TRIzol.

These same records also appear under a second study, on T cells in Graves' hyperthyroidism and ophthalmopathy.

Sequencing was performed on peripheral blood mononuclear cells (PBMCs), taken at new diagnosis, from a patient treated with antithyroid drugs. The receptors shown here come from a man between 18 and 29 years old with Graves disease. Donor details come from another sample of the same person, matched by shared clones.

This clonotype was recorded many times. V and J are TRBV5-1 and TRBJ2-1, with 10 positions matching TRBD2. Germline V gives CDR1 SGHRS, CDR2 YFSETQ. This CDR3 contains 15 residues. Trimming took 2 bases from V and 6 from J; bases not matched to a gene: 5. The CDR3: CASSLRPSGGNEQFF. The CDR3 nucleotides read TGCGCCAGCAGCTTAAGACCTAGCGGGGGCAATGAGCAGTTCTTC.

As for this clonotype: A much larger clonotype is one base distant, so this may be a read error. This chain's CDR3 is CASMKGSNEKPFF. The CDR3, as DNA: TGTGCCAGCATGAAGGGGTCAAACGAAAAACCGTTTTTT. V gene TRBV2 combines with J gene TRBJ1-4; D possibly corresponds to TRBD1 (5 bases). Germline V gives CDR1 SNHLY, CDR2 FYNNEI. This CDR3 is built from 13 residues.

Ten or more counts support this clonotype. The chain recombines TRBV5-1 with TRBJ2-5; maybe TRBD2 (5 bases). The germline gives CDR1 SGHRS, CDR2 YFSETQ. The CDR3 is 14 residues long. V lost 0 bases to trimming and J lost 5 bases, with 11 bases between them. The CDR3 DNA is TGCGCCAGCAGCTTGGCGGGGTTCCAGGAGACCCAGTACTTC. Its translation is CASSLAGFQETQYF.

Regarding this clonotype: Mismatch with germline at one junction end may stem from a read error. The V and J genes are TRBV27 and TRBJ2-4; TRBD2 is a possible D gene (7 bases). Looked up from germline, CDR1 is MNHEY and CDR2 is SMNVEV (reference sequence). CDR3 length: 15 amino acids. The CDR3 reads CASSFYTGRGWEKFF. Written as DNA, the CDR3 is TGTGCCAGCAGTTTCTACACAGGGAGGGGTTGGGAGAAGTTCTTC.

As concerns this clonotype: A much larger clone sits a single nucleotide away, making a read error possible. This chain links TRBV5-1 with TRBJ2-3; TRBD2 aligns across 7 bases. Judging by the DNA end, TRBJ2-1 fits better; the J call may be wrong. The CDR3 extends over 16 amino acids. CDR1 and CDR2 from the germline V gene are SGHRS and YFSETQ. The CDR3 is CASSSPWTSNVPEQFF. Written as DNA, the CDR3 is TGCGCCAGCAGTTCCCCCTGGACTAGTAACGTTCCTGAGCAGTTCTTC.

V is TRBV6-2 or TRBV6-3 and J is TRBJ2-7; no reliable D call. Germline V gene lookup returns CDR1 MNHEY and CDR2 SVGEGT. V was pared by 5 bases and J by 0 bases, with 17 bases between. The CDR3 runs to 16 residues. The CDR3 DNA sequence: TGTGCCAGCAGTCCAACGCCCGGTTCGATCTCCTACGAGCAGTACTTC. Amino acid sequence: CASSPTPGSISYEQYF.

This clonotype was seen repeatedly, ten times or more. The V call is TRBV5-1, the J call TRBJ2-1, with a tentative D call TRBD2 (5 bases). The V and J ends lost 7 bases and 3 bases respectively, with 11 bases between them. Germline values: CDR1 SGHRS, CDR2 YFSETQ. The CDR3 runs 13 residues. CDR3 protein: CASSRDIYNEQFF. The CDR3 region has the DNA TGCGCCAGCTCCCGGGATATCTACAATGAGCAGTTCTTC.

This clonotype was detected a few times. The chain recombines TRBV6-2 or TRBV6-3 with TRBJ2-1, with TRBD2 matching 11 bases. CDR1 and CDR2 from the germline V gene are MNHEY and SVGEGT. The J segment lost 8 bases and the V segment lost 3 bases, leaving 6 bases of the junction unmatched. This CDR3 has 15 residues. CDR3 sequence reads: CASSYTSGSTYEQFF. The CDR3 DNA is TGTGCCAGCAGTTATACTAGCGGGAGTACGTATGAGCAGTTCTTC.

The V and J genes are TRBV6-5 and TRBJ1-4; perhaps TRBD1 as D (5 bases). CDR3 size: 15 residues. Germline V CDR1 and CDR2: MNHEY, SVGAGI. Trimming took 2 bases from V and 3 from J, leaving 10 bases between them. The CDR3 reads CASSYMGPANEKLFF. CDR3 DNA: TGTGCCAGCAGTTACATGGGGCCAGCTAATGAAAAACTGTTTTTT.

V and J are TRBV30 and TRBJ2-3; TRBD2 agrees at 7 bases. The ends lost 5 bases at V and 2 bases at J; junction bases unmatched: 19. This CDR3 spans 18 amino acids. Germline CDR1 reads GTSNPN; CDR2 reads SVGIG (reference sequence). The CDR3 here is CAWDPLAYVPVDTDTQYF. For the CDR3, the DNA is TGTGCCTGGGACCCACTAGCGTACGTCCCCGTGGACACAGATACGCAGTATTTT.

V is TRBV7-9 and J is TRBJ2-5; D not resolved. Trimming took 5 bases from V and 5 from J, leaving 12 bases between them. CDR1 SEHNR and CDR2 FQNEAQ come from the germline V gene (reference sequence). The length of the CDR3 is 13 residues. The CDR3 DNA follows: TGTGCCAGCAGCCCCGAAGGAGTTGAGACCCAGTACTTC. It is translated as CASSPEGVETQYF.

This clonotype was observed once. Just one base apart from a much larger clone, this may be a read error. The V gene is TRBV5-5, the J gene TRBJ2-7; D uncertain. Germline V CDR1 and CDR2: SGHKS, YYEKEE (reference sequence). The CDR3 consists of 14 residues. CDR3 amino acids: CVSSLVGSVYEQYF. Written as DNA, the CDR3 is TGTGTCAGCAGCTTGGTCGGGTCGGTATACGAGCAGTACTTC.

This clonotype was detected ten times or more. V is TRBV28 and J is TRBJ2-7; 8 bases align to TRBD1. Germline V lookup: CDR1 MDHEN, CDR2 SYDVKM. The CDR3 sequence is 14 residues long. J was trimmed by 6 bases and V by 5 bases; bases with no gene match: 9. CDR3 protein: CASSPNRGSLEQYF. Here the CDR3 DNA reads TGTGCCAGCAGTCCAAACAGGGGGTCCCTCGAGCAGTACTTC.

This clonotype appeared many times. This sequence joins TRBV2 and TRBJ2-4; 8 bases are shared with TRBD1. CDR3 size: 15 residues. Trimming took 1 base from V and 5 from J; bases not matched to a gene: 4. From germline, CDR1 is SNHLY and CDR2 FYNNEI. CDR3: CASSEDRGYQNIQYF. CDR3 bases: TGTGCCAGCAGTGAAGACAGGGGGTACCAAAACATTCAGTACTTC.

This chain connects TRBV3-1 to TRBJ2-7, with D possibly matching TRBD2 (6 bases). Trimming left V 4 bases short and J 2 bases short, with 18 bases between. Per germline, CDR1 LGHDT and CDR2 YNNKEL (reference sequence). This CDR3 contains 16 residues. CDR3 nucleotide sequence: TGTGCCAGCAGCCCACACTTAGCGGAAAGCCCCTACGAGCAGTACTTC. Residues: CASSPHLAESPYEQYF.

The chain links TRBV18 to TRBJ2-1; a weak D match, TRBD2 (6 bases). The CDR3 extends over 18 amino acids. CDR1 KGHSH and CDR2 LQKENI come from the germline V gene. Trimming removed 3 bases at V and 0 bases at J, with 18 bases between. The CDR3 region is CASSPGYKRASSYNEQFF. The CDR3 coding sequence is TGTGCCAGCTCACCGGGGTACAAGCGGGCGAGCTCCTACAATGAGCAGTTCTTC.

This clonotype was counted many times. The CDR3 DNA is TGTGCCATCAGTGATCCCAGGGGGAACTACGAGCAGTACTTC. Translating it yields CAISDPRGNYEQYF. The chain carries TRBV10-3 and TRBJ2-7; 7 bases fit TRBD1. Germline V lookup: CDR1 ENHRY, CDR2 SYGVKD. V shed 3 bases and J 3 bases; nucleotides not matched to a gene: 5. CDR3 length equals 14 residues.

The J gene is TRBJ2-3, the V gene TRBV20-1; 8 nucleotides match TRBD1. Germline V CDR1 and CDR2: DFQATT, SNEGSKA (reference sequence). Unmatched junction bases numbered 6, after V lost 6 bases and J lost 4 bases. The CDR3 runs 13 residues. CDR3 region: CSAGQVGADTQYF. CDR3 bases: TGCAGTGCGGGACAGGTGGGGGCAGATACGCAGTATTTT.